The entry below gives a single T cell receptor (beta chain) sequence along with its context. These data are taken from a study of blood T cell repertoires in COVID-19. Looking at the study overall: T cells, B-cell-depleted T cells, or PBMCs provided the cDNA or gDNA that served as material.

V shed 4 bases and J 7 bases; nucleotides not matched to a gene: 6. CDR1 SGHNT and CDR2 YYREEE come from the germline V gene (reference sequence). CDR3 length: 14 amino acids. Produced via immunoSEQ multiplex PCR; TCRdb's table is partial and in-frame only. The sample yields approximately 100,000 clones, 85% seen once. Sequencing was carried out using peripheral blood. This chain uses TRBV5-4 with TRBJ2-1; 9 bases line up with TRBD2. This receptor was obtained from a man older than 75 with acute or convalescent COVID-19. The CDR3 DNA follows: TGTGCCAGCAGCCGGACTAGCGCTCAGAATGAGCAGTTCTTC. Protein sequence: CASSRTSAQNEQFF.